These 14 T cell receptor beta chains share one sample of origin, sequenced in a study of blood T cell repertoires in COVID-19. The method was immunoSEQ multiplex PCR; TCRdb's version includes in-frame clones alone and lacks a portion of them. The table includes about 250,000 clones, roughly 88% detected once. The specimen sequenced was peripheral blood. These receptors were collected from a woman aged 25 to 39 with acute or convalescent COVID-19.

CDR3 protein: CASSTPGQGSYEQYF. The CDR3 region has the DNA TGTGCCAGCAGCACCCCGGGACAGGGTTCCTACGAGCAGTACTTC. The chain recombines TRBV5-8 with TRBJ2-7; 9 bases fit TRBD1. The junction had 6 bases not matched to a gene; V was cut back by 4 bases and J by 1 base. The CDR3 covers 15 residues. Germline lookup yields CDR1 SGHTS and CDR2 YDEGEE.

There are a few counts of this clone. The V gene is TRBV7-8, the J gene TRBJ2-7; 9 bases fit TRBD2. CDR1 and CDR2 from the germline V gene are SGHVS and FQNEAQ. Trimming took 3 bases from V and 5 from J; bases not matched to a gene: 5. This CDR3 comprises 14 residues. In DNA form, the CDR3 reads TGTGCCAGCAGCTTGGTAGCGGGAGTAAACGAGCAGTACTTC. This codes for CASSLVAGVNEQYF.

The CDR3 here is CASSLSDRGVKAGYTF. CDR3 coding DNA: TGTGCCAGCAGTTTATCCGATCGCGGGGTGAAGGCAGGCTACACCTTC. This chain links TRBV27 with TRBJ1-2; no reliable D call. The V end lost 0 bases, the J end lost 8 bases, and 19 bases lay between the germline ends. The CDR3 covers 16 residues. In germline, CDR1 is MNHEY, CDR2 SMNVEV (reference sequence).

V gene TRBV5-1 combines with J gene TRBJ2-3; 8 bases map to TRBD2. V lost 1 base, J lost 2 bases, and 21 bases stayed unmatched. Germline V lookup: CDR1 SGHRS, CDR2 YFSETQ. This CDR3 region has 21 residues. CDR3 nucleotide sequence: TGCGCCAGCAGCTTGCCCTCCACAGGTCCCGGTAGCGGGACGCCCACAGATACGCAGTATTTT. It is translated as CASSLPSTGPGSGTPTDTQYF.

The rearrangement links TRBV5-1 to TRBJ2-2, with D tentatively TRBD1 (5 bases). The germline CDR1 and CDR2 sequences are SGHRS and YFSETQ. V lost 4 bases to trimming and J lost 4 bases, with 14 bases between them. This CDR3 contains 15 residues. CDR3 sequence (DNA): TGCGCCAGCAGCCTCTCAGGACAAAGCACCGGGGAGCTGTTTTTT. This sequence encodes CASSLSGQSTGELFF.

This clone was picked up a small number of times. The rearrangement links TRBV5-1 to TRBJ2-3; D perhaps matches TRBD1 (6 bases). There are 15 residues in the CDR3. Germline CDR1 SGHRS, CDR2 YFSETQ. The V and J ends lost 4 bases and 5 bases respectively, with 17 bases between them. The DNA of the CDR3 is TGCGCCAGCAGCGATTTCAGGGGCTCGAAAGATACGCAGTATTTT. This gives the protein CASSDFRGSKDTQYF.

The chain carries TRBV19 and TRBJ2-2; 11 bases map to TRBD2. CDR3 length equals 16 residues. With V trimmed by 3 bases and J by 5 bases, 5 bases remained unmatched. Germline lookup yields CDR1 LNHDA and CDR2 SQIVND (reference sequence). The CDR3 is CASSMGLAGGTGELFF. Written as DNA, the CDR3 is TGTGCCAGTAGTATGGGGCTAGCGGGAGGAACCGGGGAGCTGTTTTTT. The entire variable domain, with the rest obtained from reference TRBV19 and TRBJ2-2, is as follows: DGGITQSPKYLFRKEGQNVTLSCEQNLNHDAMYWYRQDPGQGLRLIYYSQIVNDFQKGDIAEGYSVSREKKESFPLTVTSAQKNPTAFYLCASSMGLAGGTGELFFGEGSRLTVL.

This chain uses TRBV14 with TRBJ1-5; D is possibly TRBD1 (6 bases). V was clipped by 4 bases and J by 2 bases, with 18 bases between them. CDR3 length: 17 amino acids. Germline V CDR1 and CDR2: SGHDN, FVKESK. The CDR3, as DNA: TGTGCCAGCAGCCGCTGTTGGGGGGGGCAGGGCAATCAGCCCCAGCATTTT. Translating it yields CASSRCWGGQGNQPQHF.

The J gene is TRBJ2-2, the V gene TRBV30; 10 bases line up with TRBD1. Per the germline V gene, CDR1 is GTSNPN and CDR2 is SVGIG (reference sequence). V dropped 3 bases and J dropped 2; count of bases not matched to a gene: 6. The CDR3 is 16 amino acids. CDR3: CAWRGQGRRNTGELFF. For the CDR3, the DNA is TGTGCCTGGAGGGGACAGGGGAGAAGAAACACCGGGGAGCTGTTTTTT.

This sequence joins TRBV29-1 and TRBJ2-1, with TRBD2 matching over 10 bases. Germline CDR1 and CDR2: SQVTM and ANQGSEA. After removal of 4 bases from V and 4 bases from J, the junction contained 10 bases not matched to a gene. The length of the CDR3 is 16 residues. In nucleotides, the CDR3 is TGCAGCGTTGCAAAACACCTAGCGGGAGCTTACAATGAGCAGTTCTTC. Translation gives CSVAKHLAGAYNEQFF.

The gene calls are TRBV29-1 and TRBJ2-7; no definite D call. CDR3 length: 14 residues. Deletions cut 4 bases from V and 5 bases from J, with 18 bases between. Per the germline V gene, CDR1 is SQVTM and CDR2 is ANQGSEA. The CDR3 is CSVARRSQRNEQYF. CDR3 nucleotide sequence: TGCAGCGTTGCTCGCCGAAGTCAGAGGAACGAGCAGTACTTC.

The chain has TRBV18 and TRBJ2-7; 12 bases map to TRBD2. The CDR3 has 21 residues. The ends lost 0 bases at V and 1 base at J; junction bases unmatched: 16. Germline V lookup: CDR1 KGHSH, CDR2 LQKENI. The CDR3 region has the DNA TGTGCCAGCTCACCACCTCCTACTAGCGGGAGGCTCGCTTGGGCGTCCTACGAGCAGTACTTC. This encodes CASSPPPTSGRLAWASYEQYF.

V is TRBV3-1 (or the pseudogene TRBV3-2) and J is TRBJ2-7, with 11 bases that match TRBD2. This CDR3 is built from 16 residues. The V segment lost 2 bases and the J segment 0 bases; nucleotides outside the gene matches: 3. Germline V CDR1 and CDR2: LGHDT, YNNKEL (reference sequence). CDR3 bases: TGTGCCAGCAGCCAACTAGCGGGAGGAAACTCCTACGAGCAGTACTTC. Translation gives CASSQLAGGNSYEQYF.

The chain carries TRBV20-1 and TRBJ2-7; no firm D call. This CDR3 has 11 residues. From germline, CDR1 is DFQATT and CDR2 SNEGSKA (reference sequence). V lost 7 bases and J 6 bases, leaving 13 bases between the germline ends. CDR3 DNA: TGCAGTGTGCGAAGAGCCGGCGAGCAGTACTTC. Translating it yields CSVRRAGEQYF.